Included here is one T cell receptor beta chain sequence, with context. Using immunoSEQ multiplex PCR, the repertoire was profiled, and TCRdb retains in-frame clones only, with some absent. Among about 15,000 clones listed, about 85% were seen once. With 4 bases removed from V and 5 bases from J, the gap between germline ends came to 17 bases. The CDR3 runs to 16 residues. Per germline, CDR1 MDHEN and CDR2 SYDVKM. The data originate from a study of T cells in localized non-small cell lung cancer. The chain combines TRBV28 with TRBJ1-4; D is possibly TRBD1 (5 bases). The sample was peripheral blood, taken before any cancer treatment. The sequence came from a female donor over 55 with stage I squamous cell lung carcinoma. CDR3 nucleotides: TGTGCCAGCAGTTCCCGTCACCTAGGGGCAAATGAAAAACTGTTTTTT. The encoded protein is CASSSRHLGANEKLFF.